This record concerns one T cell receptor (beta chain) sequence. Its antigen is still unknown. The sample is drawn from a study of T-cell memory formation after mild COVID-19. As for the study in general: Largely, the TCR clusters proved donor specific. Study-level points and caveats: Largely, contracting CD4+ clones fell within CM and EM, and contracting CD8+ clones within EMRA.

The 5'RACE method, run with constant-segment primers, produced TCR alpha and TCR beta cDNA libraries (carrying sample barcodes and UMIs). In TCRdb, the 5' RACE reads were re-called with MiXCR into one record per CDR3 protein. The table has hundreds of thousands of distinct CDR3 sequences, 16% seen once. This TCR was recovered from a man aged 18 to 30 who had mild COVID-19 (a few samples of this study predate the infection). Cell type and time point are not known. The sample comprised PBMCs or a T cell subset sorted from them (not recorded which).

The CDR3 sequence is CASSIRRGDNQPQHF. The DNA of the CDR3 is TGTGCCAGCAGCATCCGGCGGGGTGACAATCAGCCCCAGCATTTT. This rearrangement joins TRBV12-3 or TRBV12-4 to TRBJ1-5; D gene ambiguous. V was cut by 6 bases and J by 3 bases, with 15 bases left in between. The CDR3 is 15 residues long.